One sample yielded the 25 T cell receptor beta chains listed below, sequenced in a study of technical replicates of blood from a handful of donors (dated by TCRdb to about 2017). Library construction relied on the immunoSEQ multiplex PCR assay. TCRdb obtained this table from immuneACCESS and retained in-frame rearrangements with V and J assigned. These tables miss some clones; where compared with another copy, unresolved V genes account for less than half of the shortfall, and the remainder is unexplained. The sample records some 82,000 clones, 85% to 95% of which are singletons. The ten most abundant clones make up about 0.4% of the sample. The sample taken for sequencing was T cells isolated from PBMCs. These receptors came from a human donor in good health.

The rearrangement links TRBV27 to TRBJ2-6; TRBD1 might be the D (6 bases). The CDR3 sequence is 18 residues long. Germline values: CDR1 MNHEY, CDR2 SMNVEV (reference sequence). The V end lost 4 bases, the J end lost 0 bases, and 16 bases lay between the germline ends. CDR3 residues: CASSWATGLPSGANVLTF. The DNA for the CDR3 is TGTGCCAGCAGTTGGGCCACAGGGCTCCCCTCTGGGGCCAACGTCCTGACTTTC.

The J gene is TRBJ2-7, the V gene TRBV19, with a weak D call TRBD1 (6 bases). This CDR3 comprises 15 residues. Trimming stripped 4 bases from V and 5 bases from J, with 18 bases between. Germline V gives CDR1 LNHDA, CDR2 SQIVND (reference sequence). The CDR3 DNA sequence: TGTGCCAGTAGTAGGTCAACAGGGCAACAACACGAGCAGTACTTC. Protein sequence: CASSRSTGQQHEQYF. The full variable domain, completed using reference TRBV19 and TRBJ2-7, is DGGITQSPKYLFRKEGQNVTLSCEQNLNHDAMYWYRQDPGQGLRLIYYSQIVNDFQKGDIAEGYSVSREKKESFPLTVTSAQKNPTAFYLCASSRSTGQQHEQYFGPGTRLTVT.

The chain couples TRBV15 to TRBJ1-2, with 9 bases matching TRBD1. The junction had 3 bases not matched to a gene; V was cut back by 4 bases and J by 3 bases. The CDR3 covers 14 residues. The V gene's germline CDR1 is LNHNV and CDR2 YYDKDF (reference sequence). The CDR3 loop reads CATSKDRGDYGYTF. CDR3 nucleotides: TGTGCCACCAGCAAAGACAGGGGGGACTATGGCTACACCTTC.

The chain couples TRBV29-1 to TRBJ2-7, with 7 bases identical to TRBD2. Trimming removed 3 bases from V and 5 bases from J; junction bases left unmatched: 7. Germline values: CDR1 SQVTM, CDR2 ANQGSEA. CDR3 size: 13 residues. DNA for the CDR3: TGCAGCGTTGAGGTGGGCGGGAGCAACGAGCAGTACTTC. This sequence encodes CSVEVGGSNEQYF.

V is TRBV27 and J is TRBJ2-5; no clear D. CDR3 length: 13 amino acids. V was clipped by 5 bases and J by 1 base, with 8 bases between them. Germline CDR1 is MNHEY and CDR2 is SMNVEV (reference sequence). In nucleotides, the CDR3 is TGTGCCAGCAGTCCGACAACCCAAGAGACCCAGTACTTC. Its protein is CASSPTTQETQYF.

This chain connects TRBV6-6 to TRBJ2-7; D is uncertain. CDR3 length: 14 amino acids. Trimming stripped 5 bases from V and 2 bases from J, with 13 bases between. Germline V gene data show CDR1 as MNHNY and CDR2 as SVGAGI (reference sequence). The DNA for the CDR3 is TGTGCCAGCAGTCCCCCGGGTCGGGCCTACGAGCAGTACTTC. Translating it yields CASSPPGRAYEQYF.

This clone was observed a single time. This chain links TRBV2 with TRBJ1-5, with a possible D match to TRBD1 (6 bases). The CDR3 length is 15 residues. CDR1 SNHLY and CDR2 FYNNEI come from the germline V gene. V lost 9 bases, J lost 5 bases, and 20 bases lay in between. The CDR3 region is CARSRTAGRDQPQHF. The CDR3 DNA sequence: TGTGCCAGATCTAGGACAGCCGGTAGGGATCAGCCCCAGCATTTT.

This clone is a singleton in its sample. The rearrangement joins TRBV29-1 to TRBJ1-1; D gene ambiguous. This CDR3 is 13 amino acids long. Trimming cost V 7 bases and J 1 base, with 13 bases left between them. The germline V gene has CDR1 SQVTM and CDR2 ANQGSEA. CDR3 sequence (DNA): TGCAGCGCTTGTCGGGGAGAGAACACTGAAGCTTTCTTT. This codes for CSACRGENTEAFF. The variable domain in full, completed from reference TRBV29-1 and TRBJ1-1, reads SAVISQKPSRDICQRGTSLTIQCQVDSQVTMMFWYRQQPGQSLTLIATANQGSEATYESGFVIDKFPISRPNLTFSTLTVSNMSPEDSSIYLCSACRGENTEAFFGQGTRLTVV.

V is TRBV7-2 and J is TRBJ2-7; 8 bases map to TRBD1. CDR1 SGHTA and CDR2 FQGNSA come from the germline V gene. Germline trimming cut 5 bases from V and 4 bases from J; bases unmatched to any gene: 19. The CDR3 spans 18 residues. The CDR3 nucleotides are TGTGCCAGCAGCCTCCACTATGCGGGACAGGCGCGAGATTACGAGCAGTACTTC. Translated, it gives CASSLHYAGQARDYEQYF.

The V and J genes are TRBV27 and TRBJ2-1, with D tentatively TRBD2 (6 bases). Germline-derived CDR1 and CDR2 are MNHEY and SMNVEV (reference sequence). V was shortened by 3 bases and J by 2 bases, with 17 bases between the two germline ends. This CDR3 has 17 amino acids. CDR3 region: CASSLAGRLTTYNEQFF. CDR3 DNA: TGTGCCAGCAGTTTGGCGGGGCGGCTGACTACCTACAATGAGCAGTTCTTC.

This sequence joins TRBV27 and TRBJ2-5, with 7 bases that match TRBD1. Germline V gives CDR1 MNHEY, CDR2 SMNVEV (reference sequence). The ends lost 7 bases at V and 4 bases at J; junction bases unmatched: 9. The CDR3 consists of 14 residues. For the CDR3, the DNA is TGTGCCAGCACCGAACAGACAGGGTCAGAGACCCAGTACTTC. It is translated as CASTEQTGSETQYF.

The chain carries TRBV18 and TRBJ1-4; D is ambiguous. From germline, CDR1 is KGHSH and CDR2 LQKENI. The CDR3 loop spans 11 amino acids. Trimming stripped 4 bases from V and 8 bases from J, with 5 bases between. The CDR3 protein is CASSLAEKLFF. In DNA form, the CDR3 reads TGTGCCAGCTCACTGGCCGAAAAACTGTTTTTT.

The rearrangement links TRBV10-1 to TRBJ2-1; 16 nucleotides line up with TRBD2. The V gene's germline CDR1 is WNHNN and CDR2 SYGVQD (reference sequence). V was clipped by 2 bases and J by 2 bases; unmatched bases: 3. CDR3 size: 18 residues. CDR3 amino acids: CASSETGTSGGAYNEQFF. In DNA form, the CDR3 reads TGCGCCAGCAGTGAGACCGGGACTAGCGGGGGGGCCTACAATGAGCAGTTCTTC.

The chain combines TRBV25-1 with TRBJ1-1; the match to TRBD1 covers 7 bases. CDR1 and CDR2 (germline): MGHDK, SYGVNS. The length of the CDR3 is 15 residues. V lost 4 bases to trimming and J lost 5 bases; unmatched junction nucleotides: 10. The CDR3 sequence is CASSVTKQGRTEAFF. The CDR3 nucleotides read TGTGCCAGCAGTGTAACAAAACAGGGGAGGACTGAAGCTTTCTTT.

The rearrangement uses TRBV9 and TRBJ2-1; 8 bases are a match to TRBD1. V shed 4 bases and J 6 bases; nucleotides not matched to a gene: 9. The CDR3 totals 15 residues. From germline, CDR1 is SGDLS and CDR2 YYNGEE. CDR3 in amino acids: CASSRRGQVLNEQFF. As DNA, the CDR3 is TGTGCCAGCAGCCGGAGGGGACAGGTCCTCAATGAGCAGTTCTTC.

V usage is TRBV7-9 and J usage is TRBJ1-1; D is possibly TRBD1 (5 bases). The germline V gene encodes CDR1 SEHNR and CDR2 FQNEAQ (reference sequence). CDR3 length: 14 residues. Trimming removed 4 bases at V and 1 base at J, with 10 bases between. The CDR3 here is CASSSLQGNTEAFF. The CDR3 nucleotides are TGTGCCAGCAGCTCACTTCAGGGGAACACTGAAGCTTTCTTT.

The chain employs TRBV7-3 and TRBJ2-1, with 10 nucleotides matching TRBD2. Trimming took 0 bases from V and 7 from J; bases not matched to a gene: 3. The CDR3 is 15 amino acids. Germline CDR1 reads SGHTA; CDR2 reads FQGTGA. The CDR3 nucleotides are TGTGCCAGCAGCTTAACATCTAGCGGGAGAAATGAGCAGTTCTTC. As protein: CASSLTSSGRNEQFF.

This clone has only one observation. This sequence joins TRBV28 and TRBJ2-2, with D unclear. The CDR3 length is 15 residues. The V end was cut by 5 bases, the J end by 8 bases, with 18 bases between. CDR1 is MDHEN and CDR2 is SYDVKM in the germline V gene. The CDR3 reads CASSITLAAEGELFF. In DNA, the CDR3 is TGTGCCAGCAGTATAACATTGGCGGCTGAGGGGGAGCTGTTTTTT. Filled out from reference TRBV28 and TRBJ2-2, the complete variable domain reads DVKVTQSSRYLVKRTGEKVFLECVQDMDHENMFWYRQDPGLGLRLIYFSYDVKMKEKGDIPEGYSVSREKKERFSLILESASTNQTSMYLCASSITLAAEGELFFGEGSRLTVL.

The V call is TRBV28, the J call TRBJ2-5; possible D gene TRBD1, 5 bases. Looked up from germline, CDR1 is MDHEN and CDR2 is SYDVKM. This CDR3 has 15 amino acids. V lost 4 bases, J lost 5 bases, and 17 bases lay in between. This CDR3 reads CASSSRGLVAETQYF. The DNA of the CDR3 is TGTGCCAGCAGTTCAAGGGGCTTGGTCGCTGAGACCCAGTACTTC.

V usage is TRBV27 and J usage is TRBJ2-1; weak D call: TRBD2 (6 bases). CDR1 and CDR2 from the germline V gene are MNHEY and SMNVEV (reference sequence). V gave up 0 bases and J gave up 6 bases, with 15 bases separating them. This CDR3 contains 16 residues. The CDR3 spells CASSLSIRELPNEQFF. CDR3 in DNA: TGTGCCAGCAGTTTATCTATCCGGGAGTTGCCCAATGAGCAGTTCTTC.

The chain couples TRBV2 to TRBJ1-3; TRBD1 matches at 7 bases. CDR3 length: 13 residues. Germline V gene sequence: CDR1 SNHLY, CDR2 FYNNEI. V dropped 4 bases and J dropped 4; count of bases not matched to a gene: 1. The CDR3, as DNA: TGTGCCAGCAGTGGACAGGGAGGAAACACCATATATTTT. Translating gives CASSGQGGNTIYF.

The V gene is TRBV5-1, the J gene TRBJ1-5; no clear D. Germline V lookup: CDR1 SGHRS, CDR2 YFSETQ. This CDR3 is 15 amino acids long. V dropped 0 bases and J dropped 0 bases, with 7 bases sitting between them. The DNA of the CDR3 is TGCGCCAGCAGCTTGGATCGGGATAGCAATCAGCCCCAGCATTTT. Residues: CASSLDRDSNQPQHF.

In this sample, this clone turned up a few times. The chain links TRBV7-2 to TRBJ1-1; the match to TRBD1 covers 7 bases. This CDR3 spans 15 amino acids. V shed 5 bases, J shed 0 bases, and the junction held 6 bases outside the gene matches. The germline gives CDR1 SGHTA, CDR2 FQGNSA. The CDR3 DNA follows: TGTGCCAGCAGCGACAGGGAGATGATGAACACTGAAGCTTTCTTT. This translates into CASSDREMMNTEAFF.

The sample holds one count of this clone. The J gene is TRBJ2-7, the V gene TRBV7-9; TRBD2 might be the D (6 bases). Germline V gene sequence: CDR1 SEHNR, CDR2 FQNEAQ (reference sequence). V lost 2 bases and J 7 bases, leaving 9 bases between the germline ends. This CDR3 contains 12 residues. In DNA, the CDR3 is TGTGCCAGCAGCTTATCGGGGGTTGAGCAGTACTTC. Protein sequence: CASSLSGVEQYF.

The CDR3 reads CASSLEGREGSYEQYF. In nucleotides, the CDR3 is TGCGCCAGCAGCTTGGAAGGGCGGGAGGGATCCTACGAGCAGTACTTC. The chain combines TRBV5-1 with TRBJ2-7; TRBD2 aligns across 9 bases. V lost 0 bases, J lost 1 base, and 5 bases stayed unmatched. Germline loops: CDR1 SGHRS, CDR2 YFSETQ. This CDR3 comprises 16 residues.